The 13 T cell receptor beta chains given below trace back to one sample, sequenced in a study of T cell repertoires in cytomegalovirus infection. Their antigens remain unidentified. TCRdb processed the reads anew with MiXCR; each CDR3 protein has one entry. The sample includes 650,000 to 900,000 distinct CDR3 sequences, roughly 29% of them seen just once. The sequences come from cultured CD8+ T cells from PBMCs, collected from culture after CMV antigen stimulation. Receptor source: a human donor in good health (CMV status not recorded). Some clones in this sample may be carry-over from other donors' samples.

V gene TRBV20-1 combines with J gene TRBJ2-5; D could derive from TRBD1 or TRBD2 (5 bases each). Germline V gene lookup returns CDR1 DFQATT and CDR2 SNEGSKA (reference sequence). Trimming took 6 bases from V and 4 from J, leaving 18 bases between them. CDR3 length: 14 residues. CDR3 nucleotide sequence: TGCAGTGCCCGTCTGCCGAGGGGCGTAGAGACCCAGTACTTC. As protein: CSARLPRGVETQYF.

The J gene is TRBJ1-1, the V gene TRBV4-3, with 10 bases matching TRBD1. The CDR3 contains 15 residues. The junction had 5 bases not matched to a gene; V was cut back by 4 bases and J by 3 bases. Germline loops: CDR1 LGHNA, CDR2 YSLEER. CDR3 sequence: CASSPDRGWDTEAFF. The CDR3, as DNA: TGCGCCAGCAGCCCGGACAGGGGGTGGGACACTGAAGCTTTCTTT.

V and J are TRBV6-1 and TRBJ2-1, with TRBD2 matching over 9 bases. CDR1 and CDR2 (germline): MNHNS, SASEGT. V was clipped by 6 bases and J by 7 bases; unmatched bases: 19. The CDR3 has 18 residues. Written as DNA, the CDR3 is TGTGCCAGCAGCTTACTCAATCGAGGGCTAGCGGGAAATAATGAGCAGTTCTTC. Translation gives CASSLLNRGLAGNNEQFF.

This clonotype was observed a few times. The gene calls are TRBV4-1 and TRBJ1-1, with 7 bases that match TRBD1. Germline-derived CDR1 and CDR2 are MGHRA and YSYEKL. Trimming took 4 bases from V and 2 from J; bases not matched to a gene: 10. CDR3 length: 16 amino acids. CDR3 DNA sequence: TGCGCCAGCAGCCCGTCCGACAGGGAAATTAACACTGAAGCTTTCTTT. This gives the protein CASSPSDREINTEAFF.

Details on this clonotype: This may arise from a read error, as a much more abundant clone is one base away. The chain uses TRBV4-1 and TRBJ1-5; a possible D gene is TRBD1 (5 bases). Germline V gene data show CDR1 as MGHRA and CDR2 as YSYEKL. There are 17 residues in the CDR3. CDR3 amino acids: CASSQSSMGLSNRPQHF. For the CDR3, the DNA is TGCGCCAGCAGCCAAAGTTCGATGGGACTTAGCAATCGGCCCCAGCATTTT.

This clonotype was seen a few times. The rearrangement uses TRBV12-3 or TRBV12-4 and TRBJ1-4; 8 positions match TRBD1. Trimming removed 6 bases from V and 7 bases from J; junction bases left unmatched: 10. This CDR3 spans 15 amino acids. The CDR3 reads CASSPDRGFREKLFF. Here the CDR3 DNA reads TGTGCCAGCAGCCCCGACAGGGGATTTCGTGAAAAACTGTTTTTT.

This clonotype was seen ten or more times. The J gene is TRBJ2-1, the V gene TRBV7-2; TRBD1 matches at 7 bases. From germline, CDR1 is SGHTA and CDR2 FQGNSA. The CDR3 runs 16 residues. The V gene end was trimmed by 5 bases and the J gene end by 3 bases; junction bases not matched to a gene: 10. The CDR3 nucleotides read TGTGCCAGCAGCCGGATCCGGGACAGCTACTACAATGAGCAGTTCTTC. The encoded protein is CASSRIRDSYYNEQFF.

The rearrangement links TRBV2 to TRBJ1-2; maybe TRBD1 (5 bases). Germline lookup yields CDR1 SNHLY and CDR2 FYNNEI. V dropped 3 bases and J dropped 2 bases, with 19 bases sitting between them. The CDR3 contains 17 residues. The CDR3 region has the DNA TGTGCCAGCAGTGATCTCTCGTACGGACACCTAAACTATGGCTACACCTTC. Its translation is CASSDLSYGHLNYGYTF.

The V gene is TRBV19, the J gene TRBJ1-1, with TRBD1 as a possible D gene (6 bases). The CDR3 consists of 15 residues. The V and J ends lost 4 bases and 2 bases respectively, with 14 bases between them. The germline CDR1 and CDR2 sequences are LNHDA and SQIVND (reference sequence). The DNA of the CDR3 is TGTGCCAGTAGTAAAAAACCGGGACAAAACACTGAAGCTTTCTTT. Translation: CASSKKPGQNTEAFF.

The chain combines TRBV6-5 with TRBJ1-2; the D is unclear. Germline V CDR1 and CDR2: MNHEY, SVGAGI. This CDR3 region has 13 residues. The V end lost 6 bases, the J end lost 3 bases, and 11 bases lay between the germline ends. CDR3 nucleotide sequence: TGTGCCAGCAGCACGTTTCCCTACTATGGCTACACCTTC. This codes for CASSTFPYYGYTF.

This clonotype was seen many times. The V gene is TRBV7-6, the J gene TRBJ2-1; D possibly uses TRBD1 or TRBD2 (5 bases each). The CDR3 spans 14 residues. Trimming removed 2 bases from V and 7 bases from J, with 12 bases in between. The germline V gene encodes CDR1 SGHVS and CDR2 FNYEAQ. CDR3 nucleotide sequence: TGTGCCAGCAGCTTACTGGGGGTGGGGAATGAGCAGTTCTTC. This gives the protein CASSLLGVGNEQFF.

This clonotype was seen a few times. The CDR3 sequence: CASRPTQGDTEAFF. CDR3 nucleotides: TGTGCCAGCAGACCGACACAAGGGGACACTGAAGCTTTCTTT. The gene calls are TRBV12-3 or TRBV12-4 and TRBJ1-1; TRBD1 might be the D (5 bases). V gave up 6 bases and J gave up 3 bases, with 14 bases separating them. The CDR3 is 14 residues long.

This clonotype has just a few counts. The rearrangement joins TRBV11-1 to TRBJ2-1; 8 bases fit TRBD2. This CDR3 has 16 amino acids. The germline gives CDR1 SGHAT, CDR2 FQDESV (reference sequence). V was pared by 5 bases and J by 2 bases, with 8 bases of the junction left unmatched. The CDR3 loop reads CASSPWERGPYNEQFF. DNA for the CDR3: TGTGCCAGCAGCCCATGGGAGCGGGGGCCCTACAATGAGCAGTTCTTC.